This entry features one T cell receptor (beta chain) sequence. The entry originates in a study of blood T cell repertoires in COVID-19. For the study at large: Sources were T cells, B-cell-depleted T cells, or PBMCs; the material itself was cDNA or gDNA.

In the source study's methods: Amplification with reference gene primers provided the estimates of nucleated cell counts. The protocol was immunoSEQ multiplex PCR, while the TCRdb copy is restricted to in-frame clones and leaves out a portion. Clone size and V and J calls were adopted from that table, with D and trimming inferred from the DNA. The table includes over 150,000 clones, about 80% detected once. The TCR sequence derives from a woman of 80 years or more with acute or convalescent COVID-19. The specimen sequenced was peripheral blood.

CDR3 protein: CASSPRQGKETQYF. In nucleotides, the CDR3 is TGTGCCAGCTCACCACGACAGGGGAAAGAGACCCAGTACTTC. The chain has TRBV18 and TRBJ2-5, with 8 nucleotides matching TRBD1. Unmatched junction bases numbered 1, after V lost 1 base and J lost 3 bases. The CDR3 has 14 residues. CDR1 and CDR2 (germline): KGHSH, LQKENI.